The rows below give T cell receptor beta chains drawn from one sample of a study of beta chain features in type 1 diabetes. The data were produced by immunoSEQ multiplex PCR, yet TCRdb's version contains in-frame clones alone and is incomplete. This sample has some 360,000 clones; 9.6% occur once, and the top ten carry roughly 0.54%. What was sequenced was central memory CD4+ T cells from blood. These receptors were obtained from a man aged 30 to 45 with type 1 diabetes. Both conserved end residues are trimmed from each CDR3.

v_call,j_call,cdr3_aa
TRBV7-2,TRBJ2-7,ASSSPRSRGSYEQY
TRBV6-1,TRBJ2-1,ASSELAGARGEQF
TRBV7-2,TRBJ2-7,ASSSTASTTYEQY
TRBV30,TRBJ1-2,AWSVPGNYGYT
TRBV19,TRBJ2-5,ASSIGSPPEETQY
TRBV30,TRBJ1-2,AWLRDRVRANYGYT
TRBV2,TRBJ2-3,ASSKRGLGADTQY
TRBV5-4,TRBJ2-5,ASSPRTREGRETQY
TRBV28,TRBJ1-1,ASSRYRQNTEAF
TRBV7-3,TRBJ2-1,ASPRRRGTSESSSYNEQF
TRBV27,TRBJ2-1,ASSPQEGWNEQF
TRBV29-1,TRBJ2-3,STLMGTSTDTQY
TRBV11-2,TRBJ1-2,ASSSDINYGYT
TRBV29-1,TRBJ2-3,SVVKKGVGGIDTQY
TRBV7-2,TRBJ2-6,ASSLTGLAGTGANVLT
TRBV9,TRBJ2-7,ASSVAHRGDEQY
TRBV5-1,TRBJ2-1,ASSPAGDTYSQF
TRBV7-3,TRBJ2-1,ASSLTLTGNEQF
TRBV6-1,TRBJ2-7,ASSSTTDIYEQY
TRBV5-4,TRBJ1-1,ASSLAQGYTEAF
TRBV6-1,TRBJ2-7,ASSENLGQGTYEQY
TRBV6-1,TRBJ1-5,ASSRQGYQPQH
TRBV27,TRBJ2-7,ASSQGLKQY
TRBV7-2,TRBJ2-1,ASSSAGASYNEQF
TRBV11-2,TRBJ2-2,ASSSRTSNTGELF
TRBV10-3,TRBJ2-2,AISDHRANTGELF
TRBV11-2,TRBJ1-1,ASSPGQNTEAF
TRBV19,TRBJ2-7,ASSVQKRGPYEQY
TRBV19,TRBJ2-6,ASSIEGTSGRAAGANVLT
TRBV4-2,TRBJ2-1,ASSHFVSGSGYNEQF
TRBV11-2,TRBJ2-1,ASSLRAASGSDEQF
TRBV11-3,TRBJ2-1,ASSLIAGVNNEQF
TRBV4-3,TRBJ2-1,AAARGIWDEQF
TRBV7-3,TRBJ2-5,ASSQRQGQETQY
TRBV4-1,TRBJ2-5,ASSPGWQANQETQY
TRBV7-2,TRBJ2-7,ASSSRQGSYEQY
TRBV9,TRBJ1-5,ASSSGTEYSNQPQH
TRBV5-1,TRBJ2-3,ASFPGQGTTDTQY
TRBV4-2,TRBJ1-2,ASSLNPQYGYT
TRBV18,TRBJ2-1,ASSPPGSSYNEQF
TRBV18,TRBJ1-4,ASSPRATNEKLF
TRBV7-9,TRBJ2-1,ASSLQFRVNEQF
TRBV30,TRBJ1-1,AWSQGTEAF
TRBV28,TRBJ1-1,ASSLQGEVLPEAF
TRBV18,TRBJ2-4,ASSPQGGNIQY
TRBV7-2,TRBJ2-7,ASSGGPGQGYEQY
TRBV28,TRBJ2-7,ASNQPARSYEQY
TRBV11-2,TRBJ2-1,ASSLIRGPEQF
TRBV4-3,TRBJ2-1,ASSHSGGPLNEQF
TRBV28,TRBJ1-1,ASSFYPSPEAF
TRBV28,TRBJ2-6,ASRDSGANVLT